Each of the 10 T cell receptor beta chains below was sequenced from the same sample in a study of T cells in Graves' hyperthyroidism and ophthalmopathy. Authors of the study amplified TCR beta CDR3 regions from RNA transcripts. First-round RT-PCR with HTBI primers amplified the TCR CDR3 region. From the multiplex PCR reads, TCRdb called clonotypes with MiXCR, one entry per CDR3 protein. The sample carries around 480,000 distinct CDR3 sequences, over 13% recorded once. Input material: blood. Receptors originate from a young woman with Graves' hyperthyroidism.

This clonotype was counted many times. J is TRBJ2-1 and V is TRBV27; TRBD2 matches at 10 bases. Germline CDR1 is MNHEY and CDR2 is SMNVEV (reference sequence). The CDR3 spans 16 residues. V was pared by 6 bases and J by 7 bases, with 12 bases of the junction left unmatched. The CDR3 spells CASSYVGTSAENEQFF. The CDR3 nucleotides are TGTGCCAGCAGCTATGTCGGGACTAGCGCTGAGAATGAGCAGTTCTTC.

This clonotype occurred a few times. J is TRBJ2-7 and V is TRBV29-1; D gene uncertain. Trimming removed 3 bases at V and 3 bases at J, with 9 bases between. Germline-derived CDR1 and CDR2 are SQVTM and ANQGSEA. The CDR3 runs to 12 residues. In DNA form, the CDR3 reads TGCAGCGTTGATGGTACGAACTACGAGCAGTACTTC. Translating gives CSVDGTNYEQYF.

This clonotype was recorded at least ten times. CDR3 in amino acids: CAISSPGGPTPKEETQYF. CDR3 nucleotide sequence: TGTGCCATCAGTTCTCCCGGGGGACCGACCCCCAAAGAAGAGACCCAGTACTTC. The V call is TRBV10-3, the J call TRBJ2-5; D perhaps matches TRBD2 (6 bases). V was clipped by 5 bases and J by 3 bases, with 25 bases between them. CDR1 and CDR2 from the germline V gene are ENHRY and SYGVKD. There are 18 residues in the CDR3.

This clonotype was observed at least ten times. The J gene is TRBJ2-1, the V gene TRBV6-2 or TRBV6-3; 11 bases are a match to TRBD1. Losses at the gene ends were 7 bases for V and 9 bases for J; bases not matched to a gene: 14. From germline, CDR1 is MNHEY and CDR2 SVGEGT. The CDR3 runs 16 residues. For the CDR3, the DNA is TGTGCCAGCAAGGGGATTTTGAGGACAGGGGGCAGTGAGCAGTTCTTC. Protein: CASKGILRTGGSEQFF.

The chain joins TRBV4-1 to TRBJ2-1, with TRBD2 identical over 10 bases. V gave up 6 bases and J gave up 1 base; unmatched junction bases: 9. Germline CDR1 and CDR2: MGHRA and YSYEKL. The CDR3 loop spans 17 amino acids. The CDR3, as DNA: TGCGCCAGCAGGGACTCTAGCGGGAGAATATCCTACAATGAGCAGTTCTTC. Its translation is CASRDSSGRISYNEQFF.

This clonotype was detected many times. The CDR3 nucleotides read TGTGCCAGCAGCCCCCGGACAGGGGGCCGCGAGACCCAGTACTTC. It specifies CASSPRTGGRETQYF. V is TRBV9 and J is TRBJ2-5; 11 bases line up with TRBD1. The CDR3 sequence is 15 residues long. V shed 4 bases, J shed 5 bases, and the junction held 7 bases outside the gene matches. Germline CDR1 reads SGDLS; CDR2 reads YYNGEE.

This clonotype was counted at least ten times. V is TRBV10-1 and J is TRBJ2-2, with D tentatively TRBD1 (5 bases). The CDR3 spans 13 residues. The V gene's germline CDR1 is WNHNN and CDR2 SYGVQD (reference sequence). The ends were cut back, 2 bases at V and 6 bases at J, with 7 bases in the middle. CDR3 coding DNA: TGCGCCAGCAGTGAGGACAGCCCCGGGGAGCTGTTTTTT. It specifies CASSEDSPGELFF.

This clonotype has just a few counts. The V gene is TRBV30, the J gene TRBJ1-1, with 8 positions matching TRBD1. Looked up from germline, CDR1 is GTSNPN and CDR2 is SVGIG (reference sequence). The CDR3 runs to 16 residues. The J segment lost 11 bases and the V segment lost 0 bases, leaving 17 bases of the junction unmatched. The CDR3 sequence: CAWSVRGQVVTGKAFF. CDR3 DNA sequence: TGTGCCTGGAGTGTGAGGGGACAGGTCGTGACGGGGAAGGCTTTCTTT.

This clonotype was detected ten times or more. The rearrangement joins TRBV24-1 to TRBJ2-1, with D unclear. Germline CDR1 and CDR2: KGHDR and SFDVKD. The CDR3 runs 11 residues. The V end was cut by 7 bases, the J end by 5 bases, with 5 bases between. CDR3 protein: CATSLDNEQFF. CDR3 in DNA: TGTGCCACCAGCCTAGACAATGAGCAGTTCTTC.

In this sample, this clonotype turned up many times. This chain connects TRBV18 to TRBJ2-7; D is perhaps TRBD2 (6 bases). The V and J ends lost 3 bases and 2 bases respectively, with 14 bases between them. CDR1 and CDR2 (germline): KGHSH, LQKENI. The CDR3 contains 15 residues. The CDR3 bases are TGTGCCAGCTCACCTACCGGGACTGGGACCTACGAGCAGTACTTC. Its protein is CASSPTGTGTYEQYF.